Presented here are 17 T cell receptor beta chains from one specimen sequenced in a study of beta chain features in type 1 diabetes. Reverse transcribing all isolated RNA meant expressed TCRB transcripts were sequenced. The protocol was immunoSEQ multiplex PCR, while the TCRdb copy is restricted to in-frame clones and leaves out a portion. The sample contains 310,000 or so clones, 15% of which appear only once. Study observations and caveats: Moderately but significantly shorter TCRB CDR3s were found in Type 1 diabetes patients in all four CD4+ subsets.

These receptors are not linked to any known antigen. Sample: naive CD4+ T cells from blood. Receptors were obtained from a man in his late teens or twenties with type 1 diabetes.

There are a few counts of this clone. The J gene is TRBJ1-1, the V gene TRBV7-6; D is possibly TRBD1 (6 bases). The CDR3 sequence is 17 residues long. Germline V gives CDR1 SGHVS, CDR2 FNYEAQ. V dropped 0 bases and J dropped 1 base, with 15 bases sitting between them. The CDR3 spells CASSLAPMGARNTEAFF. Written as DNA, the CDR3 is TGTGCCAGCAGCTTAGCGCCGATGGGGGCAAGGAACACTGAAGCTTTCTTT.

This clone was found a few times. The same CDR3 arises from other DNA sequences in this sample as well. The V gene is TRBV28, the J gene TRBJ1-5; D ambiguous. The V gene's germline CDR1 is MDHEN and CDR2 SYDVKM. CDR3 length: 14 residues. Deletions cut 3 bases from V and 2 bases from J, with 8 bases between. The CDR3 DNA is TGTGCCAGCAGTTTCGGGAGTGGCAATCAGCCCCAGCATTTT. This sequence encodes CASSFGSGNQPQHF.

This clone was observed a handful of times. The chain has TRBV5-1 and TRBJ2-1, with 7 bases identical to TRBD2. Germline V CDR1 and CDR2: SGHRS, YFSETQ. This CDR3 is built from 15 residues. The V segment lost 0 bases and the J segment 8 bases; nucleotides outside the gene matches: 8. The CDR3 sequence is CASSLGLAPTDEQFF. The CDR3 DNA reads TGCGCCAGCAGCTTGGGACTAGCTCCAACCGATGAGCAGTTCTTC.

The table lists this clone with a few counts. The chain links TRBV4-3 to TRBJ2-5; the D is unclear. The germline CDR1 and CDR2 sequences are LGHNA and YSLEER. V was trimmed by 1 base and J by 1 base, leaving 4 bases between them. This CDR3 is 13 amino acids long. CDR3 in DNA: TGCGCCAGCAGCCAAGCCGTCCAAGAGACCCAGTACTTC. Translated, it gives CASSQAVQETQYF.

The rearrangement uses TRBV30 and TRBJ1-5, with D possibly matching TRBD1 (5 bases). Germline CDR1 reads GTSNPN; CDR2 reads SVGIG (reference sequence). The CDR3 has 15 amino acids. V lost 0 bases to trimming and J lost 4 bases, with 13 bases between them. The CDR3 sequence: CAWSVLQGRNQPQHF. In DNA, the CDR3 is TGTGCCTGGAGTGTACTCCAGGGCAGGAATCAGCCCCAGCATTTT.

This clone has just a few counts. V is TRBV2 and J is TRBJ2-2; D may be TRBD2 (5 bases). CDR3 size: 12 residues. Between the trimmed V and J ends, which lost 7 bases and 6 bases, there was a span of 9 bases. CDR1 and CDR2 (germline): SNHLY, FYNNEI. The CDR3 DNA reads as TGTGCCAGCAAACTAGTTTCCGGGGAGCTGTTTTTT. It encodes CASKLVSGELFF. Drawing the rest from reference TRBV2 and TRBJ2-2, the complete variable domain is EPEVTQTPSHQVTQMGQEVILRCVPISNHLYFYWYRQILGQKVEFLVSFYNNEISEKSEIFDDQFSVERPDGSNFTLKIRSTKLEDSAMYFCASKLVSGELFFGEGSRLTVL.

This clone came up a few times. The chain couples TRBV19 to TRBJ2-4, with TRBD1 as a possible D gene (7 bases). Germline V gives CDR1 LNHDA, CDR2 SQIVND (reference sequence). This CDR3 has 15 amino acids. The ends were cut back, 7 bases at V and 7 bases at J, with 20 bases in the middle. The CDR3, as DNA: TGTGCCAGTACCGAACGAGGGGGCGCGGGGAACATTCAGTACTTC. Translated: CASTERGGAGNIQYF. Supplemented by reference TRBV19 and TRBJ2-4, the full variable domain reads DGGITQSPKYLFRKEGQNVTLSCEQNLNHDAMYWYRQDPGQGLRLIYYSQIVNDFQKGDIAEGYSVSREKKESFPLTVTSAQKNPTAFYLCASTERGGAGNIQYFGAGTRLSVL.

The CDR3 bases are TGTGCCAGCAGTCCCGGGACAGGCCTGACATATAGCAATCAGCCCCAGCATTTT. It specifies CASSPGTGLTYSNQPQHF. The chain joins TRBV7-9 to TRBJ1-5; 8 bases align to TRBD1. Germline CDR1 reads SEHNR; CDR2 reads FQNEAQ (reference sequence). The J segment lost 0 bases and the V segment lost 6 bases, leaving 13 bases of the junction unmatched. This CDR3 is built from 18 residues.

The CDR3 loop reads CASTRGLNQPQHF. Here the CDR3 DNA reads TGTGCCAGTACCAGAGGGTTGAATCAGCCCCAGCATTTT. The chain has TRBV6-5 and TRBJ1-5, with D uncertain. CDR3 size: 13 residues. Germline V CDR1 and CDR2: MNHEY, SVGAGI. V was pared by 9 bases and J by 4 bases, with 13 bases between.

This clone was seen more than once but under ten times. The rearrangement uses TRBV7-8 and TRBJ2-7, with D perhaps TRBD1 (5 bases). CDR3 size: 16 residues. Per germline, CDR1 SGHVS and CDR2 FQNEAQ. The germline V and J ends were trimmed by 0 bases and 3 bases, with 15 bases remaining between them. CDR3 nucleotide sequence: TGTGCCAGCAGCTTAGCGCCCCAGGGCCCACACTACGAGCAGTACTTC. This translates into CASSLAPQGPHYEQYF.

This clone has a handful of counts. The chain joins TRBV7-9 to TRBJ2-1, with D maybe TRBD2 (6 bases). V was trimmed by 5 bases and J by 10 bases, leaving 6 bases between them. The germline V gene encodes CDR1 SEHNR and CDR2 FQNEAQ (reference sequence). The CDR3 is made up of 10 amino acids. The CDR3 nucleotides are TGTGCCAGCAGCGGGGGGGAGCAGTTCTTC. Encoded protein: CASSGGEQFF.

This clone was observed a handful of times. The chain employs TRBV6-5 and TRBJ2-1; weak D call: TRBD2 (6 bases). Germline assignment: CDR1 MNHEY and CDR2 SVGAGI. The CDR3 runs 13 residues. V was pared by 2 bases and J by 7 bases, with 9 bases between. The chain's CDR3 is CASSYLAGNEQFF. In nucleotides, the CDR3 is TGTGCCAGCAGTTACCTTGCGGGGAATGAGCAGTTCTTC.

The chain uses TRBV19 and TRBJ1-1; TRBD1 might be the D (6 bases). CDR1 and CDR2 (germline): LNHDA, SQIVND (reference sequence). The V and J ends lost 6 bases and 6 bases respectively, with 14 bases between them. This CDR3 is built from 13 residues. CDR3 region: CASSPGGRAEAFF. The CDR3 DNA follows: TGTGCCAGTAGCCCGGGGGGCAGGGCTGAAGCTTTCTTT.

The chain employs TRBV30 and TRBJ1-1; the match to TRBD1 covers 9 bases. V shed 5 bases, J shed 4 bases, and the junction held 5 bases outside the gene matches. Germline CDR1 GTSNPN, CDR2 SVGIG (reference sequence). The CDR3 length is 13 residues. CDR3 coding DNA: TGTGCCTGGGCTCGACAGGGGGGCACTGAAGCTTTCTTT. Encoded protein: CAWARQGGTEAFF.

This clone has a handful of counts. The chain combines TRBV10-3 with TRBJ2-5; maybe TRBD1 (6 bases). The CDR3 loop spans 14 amino acids. V gave up 5 bases and J gave up 0 bases, with 10 bases separating them. The germline V gene encodes CDR1 ENHRY and CDR2 SYGVKD. The CDR3 region has the DNA TGTGCCATCAGTTCGCAGGGGAACCAAGAGACCCAGTACTTC. The encoded protein is CAISSQGNQETQYF.

The chain is built from TRBV15 and TRBJ2-7, with a tentative D call TRBD1 (6 bases). This CDR3 has 14 amino acids. The germline V gene has CDR1 LNHNV and CDR2 YYDKDF (reference sequence). Trimming pared 1 base from V and 4 bases from J, leaving 11 bases between. In nucleotides, the CDR3 is TGTGCCACCAGCAGAGCACAGGGAACTTACGAGCAGTACTTC. As protein: CATSRAQGTYEQYF.

This chain connects TRBV5-6 to TRBJ1-5; D is unclear. The CDR3 is 13 amino acids. V gave up 1 base and J gave up 7 bases, with 9 bases separating them. The germline CDR1 and CDR2 sequences are SGHDT and YYEEEE. The CDR3 here is CASSLRSGQPQHF. The CDR3 DNA reads TGTGCCAGCAGCTTGAGGTCGGGGCAGCCCCAGCATTTT.